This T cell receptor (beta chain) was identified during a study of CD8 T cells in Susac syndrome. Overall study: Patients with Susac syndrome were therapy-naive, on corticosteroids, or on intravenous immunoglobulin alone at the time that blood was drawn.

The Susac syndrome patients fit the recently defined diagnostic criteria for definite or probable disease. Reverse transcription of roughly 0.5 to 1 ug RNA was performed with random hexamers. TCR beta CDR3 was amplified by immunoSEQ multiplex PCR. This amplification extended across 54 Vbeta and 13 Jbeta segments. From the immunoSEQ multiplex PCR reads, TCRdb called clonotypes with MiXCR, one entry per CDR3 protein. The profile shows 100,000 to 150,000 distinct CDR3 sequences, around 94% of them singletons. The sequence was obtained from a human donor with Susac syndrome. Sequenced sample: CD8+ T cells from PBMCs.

The CDR3 protein is CASSFTGAIQETQYF. As DNA, the CDR3 is TGTGCCAGCAGCTTTACGGGGGCGATTCAAGAGACCCAGTACTTC. This sequence joins TRBV11-1 and TRBJ2-5, with D perhaps given as TRBD1 or TRBD2 (6 bases each). CDR1 and CDR2 (germline): SGHAT, FQDESV (reference sequence). The CDR3 has 15 residues. V was shortened by 3 bases and J by 2 bases, with 13 bases between the two germline ends.